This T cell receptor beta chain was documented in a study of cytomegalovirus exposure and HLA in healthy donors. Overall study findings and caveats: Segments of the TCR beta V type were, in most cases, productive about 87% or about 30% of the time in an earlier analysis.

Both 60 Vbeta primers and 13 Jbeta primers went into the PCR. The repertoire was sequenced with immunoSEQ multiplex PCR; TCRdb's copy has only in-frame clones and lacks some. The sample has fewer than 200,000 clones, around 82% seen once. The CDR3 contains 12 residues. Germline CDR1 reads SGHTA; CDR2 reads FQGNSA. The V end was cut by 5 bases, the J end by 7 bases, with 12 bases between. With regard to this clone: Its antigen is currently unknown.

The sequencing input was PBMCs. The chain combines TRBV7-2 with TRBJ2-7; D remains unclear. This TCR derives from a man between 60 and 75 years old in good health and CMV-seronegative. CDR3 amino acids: CASSQEVGEQYF. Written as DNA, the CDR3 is TGTGCCAGCAGCCAAGAGGTCGGGGAGCAGTACTTC.